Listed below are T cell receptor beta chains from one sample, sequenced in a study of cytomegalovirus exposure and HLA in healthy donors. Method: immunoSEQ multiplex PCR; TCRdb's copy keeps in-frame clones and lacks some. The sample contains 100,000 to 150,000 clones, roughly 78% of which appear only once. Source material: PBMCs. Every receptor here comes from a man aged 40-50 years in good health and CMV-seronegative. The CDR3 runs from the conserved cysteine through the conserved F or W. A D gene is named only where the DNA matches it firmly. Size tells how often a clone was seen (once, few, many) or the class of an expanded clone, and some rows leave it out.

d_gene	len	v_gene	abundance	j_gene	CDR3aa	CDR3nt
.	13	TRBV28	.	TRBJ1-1	CASSLIHNTEAFF	TGTGCCAGCAGTTTAATACACAACACTGAAGCTTTCTTT
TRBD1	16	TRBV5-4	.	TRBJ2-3	CASSWGGTGTTDTQYF	TGTGCCAGCAGCTGGGGGGGGACAGGGACCACAGATACGCAGTATTTT
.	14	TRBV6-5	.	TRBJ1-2	CASSQGLGAYGYTF	TGTGCCAGCAGTCAGGGACTCGGGGCCTATGGCTACACCTTC
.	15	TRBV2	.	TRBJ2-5	CASSAHRDYQETQYF	TGTGCCAGCAGTGCACACAGGGATTACCAAGAGACCCAGTACTTC
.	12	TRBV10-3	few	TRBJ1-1	CAIRGDYTEAFF	TGTGCCATCAGGGGAGATTACACTGAAGCTTTCTTT
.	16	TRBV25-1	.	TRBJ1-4	CASSESGAGLNEKLFF	TGTGCCAGCAGTGAATCAGGGGCAGGACTTAATGAAAAACTGTTTTTT
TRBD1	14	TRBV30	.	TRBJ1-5	CAWRGTGSNQPQHF	TGTGCCTGGAGGGGGACAGGGAGCAATCAGCCCCAGCATTTT
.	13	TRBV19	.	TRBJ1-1	CASSLRQGGEAFF	TGTGCCAGTAGCCTGAGACAAGGAGGGGAAGCTTTCTTT
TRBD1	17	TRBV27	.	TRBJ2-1	CASSFLRTGSSYNEQFF	TGTGCCAGCAGTTTCCTACGGACAGGGAGCTCCTACAATGAGCAGTTCTTC
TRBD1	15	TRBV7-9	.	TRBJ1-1	CASSLGQGAPTGAFF	TGTGCCAGCAGCTTAGGCCAGGGGGCTCCGACTGGAGCTTTCTTT
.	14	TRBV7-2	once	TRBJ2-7	CASSPGTFSYEQYF	TGTGCCAGCAGCCCGGGGACATTTTCCTACGAGCAGTACTTC
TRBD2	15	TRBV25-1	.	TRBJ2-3	CASSLSGGPGDTQYF	TGTGCCAGCAGTTTAAGCGGGGGCCCCGGGGATACGCAGTATTTT
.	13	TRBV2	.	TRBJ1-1	CASSGEKNTEAFF	TGTGCCAGCAGTGGGGAGAAGAACACTGAAGCTTTCTTT
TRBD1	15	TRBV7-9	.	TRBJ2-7	CASSLEGGLEYEQYF	TGTGCCAGCAGCTTAGAAGGGGGCCTCGAATACGAGCAGTACTTC
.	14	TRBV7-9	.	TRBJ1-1	CASSFGQGNTEAFF	TGTGCCAGCAGCTTCGGCCAGGGTAACACTGAAGCTTTCTTT
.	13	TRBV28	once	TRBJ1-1	CASSLTGPTEAFF	TGTGCCAGCAGTTTAACAGGACCTACTGAAGCTTTCTTT
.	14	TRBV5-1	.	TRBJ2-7	CASSLWRNDDEQYF	TGCGCCAGCAGCTTGTGGAGGAATGACGACGAGCAGTACTTC
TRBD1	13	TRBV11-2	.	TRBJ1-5	CASSTQGNQPQHF	TGTGCCAGCAGCACACAGGGGAATCAGCCCCAGCATTTT
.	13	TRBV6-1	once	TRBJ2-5	CASTRLVQETQYF	TGTGCCAGTACTCGACTTGTACAAGAGACCCAGTACTTC
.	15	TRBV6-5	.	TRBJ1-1	CASSYGGLRTTEAFF	TGTGCCAGCAGTTACGGGGGGTTACGGACCACTGAAGCTTTCTTT
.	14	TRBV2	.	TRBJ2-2	CASSELYATGELFF	TGTGCCAGCAGTGAACTCTATGCAACCGGGGAGCTGTTTTTT
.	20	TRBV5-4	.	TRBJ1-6	CASSPGGQGILQSYNSPLHF	TGTGCCAGCAGCCCCGGGGGGCAGGGGATTTTACAATCCTATAATTCACCCCTCCACTTT
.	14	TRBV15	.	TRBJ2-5	CATSLSLEEETQYF	TGTGCCACCAGCCTCTCCCTAGAGGAAGAGACCCAGTACTTC
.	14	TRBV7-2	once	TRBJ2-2	CASRGAANTGELFF	TGTGCCAGCAGGGGGGCGGCGAACACCGGGGAGCTGTTTTTT
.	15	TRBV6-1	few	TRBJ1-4	CASSEVALGNEKLFF	TGTGCCAGCAGTGAAGTAGCACTGGGTAATGAAAAACTGTTTTTT
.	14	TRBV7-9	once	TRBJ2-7	CATLRGTSPYEQYF	TGTGCCACCCTCCGCGGAACTAGTCCCTACGAGCAGTACTTC
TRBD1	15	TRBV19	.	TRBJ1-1	CASSIRDRVNTEAFF	TGTGCCAGTAGTATCCGGGACAGGGTGAACACTGAAGCTTTCTTT
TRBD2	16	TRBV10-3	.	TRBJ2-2	CAISERLAGGTGELFF	TGTGCCATCAGTGAGCGTCTAGCGGGAGGCACCGGGGAGCTGTTTTTT